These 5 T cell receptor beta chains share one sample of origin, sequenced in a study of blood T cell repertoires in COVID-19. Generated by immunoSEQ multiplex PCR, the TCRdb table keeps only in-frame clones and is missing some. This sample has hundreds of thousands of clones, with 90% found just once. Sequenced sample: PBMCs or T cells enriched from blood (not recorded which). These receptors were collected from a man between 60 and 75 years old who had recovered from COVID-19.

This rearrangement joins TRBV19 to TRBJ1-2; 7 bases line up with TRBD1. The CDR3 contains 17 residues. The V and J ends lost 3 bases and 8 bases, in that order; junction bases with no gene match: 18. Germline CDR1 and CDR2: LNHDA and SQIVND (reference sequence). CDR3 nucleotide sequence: TGTGCCAGTAGTATCGGTGGAGGGGGCCCGTCCACTGGAGGCTACACCTTC. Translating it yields CASSIGGGGPSTGGYTF.

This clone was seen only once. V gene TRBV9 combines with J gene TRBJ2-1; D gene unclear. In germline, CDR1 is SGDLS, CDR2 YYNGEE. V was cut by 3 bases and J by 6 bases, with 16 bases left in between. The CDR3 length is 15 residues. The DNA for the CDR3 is TGTGCCAGCAGCGAGTCAGGCCTTCAGAGCAATGAGCAGTTCTTC. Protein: CASSESGLQSNEQFF. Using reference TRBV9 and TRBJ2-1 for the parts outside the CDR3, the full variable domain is DSGVTQTPKHLITATGQRVTLRCSPRSGDLSVYWYQQSLDQGLQFLIQYYNGEERAKGNILERFSAQQFPDLHSELNLSSLELGDSALYFCASSESGLQSNEQFFGPGTRLTVL.

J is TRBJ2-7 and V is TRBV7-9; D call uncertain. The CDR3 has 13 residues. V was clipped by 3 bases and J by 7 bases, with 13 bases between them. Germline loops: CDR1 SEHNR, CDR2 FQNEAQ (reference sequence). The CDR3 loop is CASSFSQAMEQYF. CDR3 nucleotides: TGTGCCAGCAGCTTTTCGCAGGCTATGGAGCAGTACTTC. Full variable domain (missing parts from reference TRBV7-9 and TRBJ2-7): DTGVSQNPRHKITKRGQNVTFRCDPISEHNRLYWYRQTLGQGPEFLTYFQNEAQLEKSRLLSDRFSAERPKGSFSTLEIQRTEQGDSAMYLCASSFSQAMEQYFGPGTRLTVT.

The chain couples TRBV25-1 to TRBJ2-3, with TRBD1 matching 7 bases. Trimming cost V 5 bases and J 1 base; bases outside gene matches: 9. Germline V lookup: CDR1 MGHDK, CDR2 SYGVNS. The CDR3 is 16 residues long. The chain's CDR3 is CASSSRTGRGTDTQYF. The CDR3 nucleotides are TGTGCCAGCAGTTCCCGGACAGGTCGGGGCACAGATACGCAGTATTTT.

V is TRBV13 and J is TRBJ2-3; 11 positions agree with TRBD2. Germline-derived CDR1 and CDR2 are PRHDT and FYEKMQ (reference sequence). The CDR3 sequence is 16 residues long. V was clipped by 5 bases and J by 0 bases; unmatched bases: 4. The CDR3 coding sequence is TGTGCCAGCAGCCCCCGGACTAGCGGGAGCACAGATACGCAGTATTTT. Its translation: CASSPRTSGSTDTQYF.